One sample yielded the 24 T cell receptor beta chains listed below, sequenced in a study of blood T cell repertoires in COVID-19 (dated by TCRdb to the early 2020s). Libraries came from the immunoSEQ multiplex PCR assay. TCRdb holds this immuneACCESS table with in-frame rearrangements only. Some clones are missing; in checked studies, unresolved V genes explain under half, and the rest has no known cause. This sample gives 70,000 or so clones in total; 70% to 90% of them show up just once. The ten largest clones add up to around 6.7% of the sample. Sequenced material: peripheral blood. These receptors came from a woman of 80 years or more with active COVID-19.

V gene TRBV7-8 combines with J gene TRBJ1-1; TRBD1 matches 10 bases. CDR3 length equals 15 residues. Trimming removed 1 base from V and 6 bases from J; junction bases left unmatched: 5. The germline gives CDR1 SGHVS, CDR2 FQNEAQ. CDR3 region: CASSLVRQGASEAFF. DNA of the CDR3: TGTGCCAGCAGCTTAGTCCGACAGGGGGCTTCTGAAGCTTTCTTT.

CDR3 region: CASSRTSGAPGTQYF. CDR3 nucleotide sequence: TGTGCCAGCAGCCGGACTAGCGGGGCCCCCGGGACCCAGTACTTC. The J gene is TRBJ2-5, the V gene TRBV7-9; TRBD2 aligns across 12 bases. V shed 5 bases and J 7 bases; nucleotides not matched to a gene: 8. The CDR3 spans 15 residues. The germline V gene encodes CDR1 SEHNR and CDR2 FQNEAQ (reference sequence).

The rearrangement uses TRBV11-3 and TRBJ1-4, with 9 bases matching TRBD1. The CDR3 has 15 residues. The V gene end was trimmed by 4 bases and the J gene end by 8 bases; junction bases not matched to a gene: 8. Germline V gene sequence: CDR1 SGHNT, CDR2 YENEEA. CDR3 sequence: CASSCRDRVKEKLFF. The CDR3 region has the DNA TGTGCCAGCAGCTGCCGGGACAGGGTTAAAGAAAAACTGTTTTTT.

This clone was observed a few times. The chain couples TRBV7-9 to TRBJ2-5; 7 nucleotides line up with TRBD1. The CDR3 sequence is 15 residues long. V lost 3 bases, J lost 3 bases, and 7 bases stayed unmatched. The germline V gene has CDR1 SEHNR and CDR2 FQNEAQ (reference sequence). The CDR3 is CASSFTDRSKETQYF. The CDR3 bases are TGTGCCAGCAGCTTTACGGACAGGTCCAAAGAGACCCAGTACTTC.

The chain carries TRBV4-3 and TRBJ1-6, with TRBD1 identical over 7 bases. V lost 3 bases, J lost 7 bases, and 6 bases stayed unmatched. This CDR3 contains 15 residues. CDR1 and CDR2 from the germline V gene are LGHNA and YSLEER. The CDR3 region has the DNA TGCGCCAGCAGCCACTACAGGGGAGGCAATTCACCCCTCCACTTT. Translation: CASSHYRGGNSPLHF.

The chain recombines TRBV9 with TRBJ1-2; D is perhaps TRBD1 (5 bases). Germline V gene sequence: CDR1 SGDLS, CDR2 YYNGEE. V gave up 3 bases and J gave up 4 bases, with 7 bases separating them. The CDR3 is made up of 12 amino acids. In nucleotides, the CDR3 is TGTGCCAGCAGCGGGGGGGTCTATGGCTACACCTTC. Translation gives CASSGGVYGYTF.

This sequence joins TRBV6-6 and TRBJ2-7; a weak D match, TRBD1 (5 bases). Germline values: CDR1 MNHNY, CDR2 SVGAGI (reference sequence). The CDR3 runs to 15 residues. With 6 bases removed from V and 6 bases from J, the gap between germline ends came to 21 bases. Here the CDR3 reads CASRDTGVAQGEQYF. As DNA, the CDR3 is TGTGCCAGCAGAGACACAGGCGTTGCTCAGGGCGAGCAGTACTTC.

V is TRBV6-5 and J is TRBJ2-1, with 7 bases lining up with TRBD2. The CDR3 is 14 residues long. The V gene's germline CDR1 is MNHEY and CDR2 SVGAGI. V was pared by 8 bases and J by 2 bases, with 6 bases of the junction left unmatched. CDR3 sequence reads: CASATSPTYNEQFF. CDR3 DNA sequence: TGTGCCAGCGCGACTAGCCCCACCTACAATGAGCAGTTCTTC.

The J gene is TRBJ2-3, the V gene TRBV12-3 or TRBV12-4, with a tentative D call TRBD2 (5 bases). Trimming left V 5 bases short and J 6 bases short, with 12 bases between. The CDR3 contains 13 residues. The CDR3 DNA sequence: TGTGCCAGCAGTCTGGGAACGGGGGATACGCAGTATTTT. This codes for CASSLGTGDTQYF.

CDR3: CASSLVAGGPEQFF. The CDR3 region has the DNA TGTGCCAGCAGCTTAGTCGCGGGAGGTCCTGAGCAGTTCTTC. The chain uses TRBV11-2 and TRBJ2-1; TRBD2 matches at 8 bases. In germline, CDR1 is SGHAT, CDR2 FQNNGV. The CDR3 is 14 amino acids. With 1 base clipped from V and 9 bases from J, the junction kept 5 bases outside the gene matches. The whole variable domain, filled in from reference TRBV11-2 and TRBJ2-1, reads EAGVAQSPRYKIIEKRQSVAFWCNPISGHATLYWYQQILGQGPKLLIQFQNNGVVDDSQLPKDRFSAERLKGVDSTLKIQPAKLEDSAVYLCASSLVAGGPEQFFGPGTRLTVL.

The CDR3 is CASSTRLAGVEETQYF. The CDR3 DNA is TGTGCCAGCAGCACCCGACTAGCGGGAGTGGAAGAGACCCAGTACTTC. The rearrangement joins TRBV9 to TRBJ2-5; 12 bases are a match to TRBD2. Germline loops: CDR1 SGDLS, CDR2 YYNGEE. V lost 4 bases and J lost 3; bases outside the gene matches: 7. The CDR3 is 16 amino acids.

CDR3 DNA sequence: TGTGCCAGCAGCTTAACCGCCGGAGGGCCGAGGACCGGGGAGCTGTTTTTT. Amino acid sequence: CASSLTAGGPRTGELFF. This sequence joins TRBV7-3 and TRBJ2-2; tentative D call: TRBD2 (6 bases). The CDR3 is made up of 17 amino acids. Germline V lookup: CDR1 SGHTA, CDR2 FQGTGA. V was shortened by 0 bases and J by 5 bases, with 16 bases between the two germline ends. The full variable domain, rest sourced from reference TRBV7-3 and TRBJ2-2, is GAGVSQTPSNKVTEKGKYVELRCDPISGHTALYWYRQSLGQGPEFLIYFQGTGAADDSGLPNDRFFAVRPEGSVSTLKIQRTERGDSAVYLCASSLTAGGPRTGELFFGEGSRLTVL.

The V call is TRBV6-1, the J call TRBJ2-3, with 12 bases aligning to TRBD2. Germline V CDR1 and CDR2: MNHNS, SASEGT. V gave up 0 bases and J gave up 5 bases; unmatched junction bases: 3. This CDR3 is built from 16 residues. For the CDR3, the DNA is TGTGCCAGCAGTGAAGCCCCGGGACTAGCGGGAGATACGCAGTATTTT. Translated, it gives CASSEAPGLAGDTQYF.

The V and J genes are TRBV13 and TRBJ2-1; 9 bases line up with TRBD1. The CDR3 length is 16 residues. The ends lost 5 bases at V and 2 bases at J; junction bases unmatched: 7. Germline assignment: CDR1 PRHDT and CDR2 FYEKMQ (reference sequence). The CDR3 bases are TGTGCCAGCAGCGGCGGGACAGGGAGGACCTACAATGAGCAGTTCTTC. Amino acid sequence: CASSGGTGRTYNEQFF.

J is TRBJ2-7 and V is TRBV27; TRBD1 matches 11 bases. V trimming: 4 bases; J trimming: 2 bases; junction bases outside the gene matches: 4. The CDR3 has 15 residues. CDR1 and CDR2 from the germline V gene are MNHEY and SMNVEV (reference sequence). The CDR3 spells CASSYGDRGTYEQYF. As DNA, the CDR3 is TGTGCCAGCAGTTATGGGGACAGGGGGACCTACGAGCAGTACTTC.

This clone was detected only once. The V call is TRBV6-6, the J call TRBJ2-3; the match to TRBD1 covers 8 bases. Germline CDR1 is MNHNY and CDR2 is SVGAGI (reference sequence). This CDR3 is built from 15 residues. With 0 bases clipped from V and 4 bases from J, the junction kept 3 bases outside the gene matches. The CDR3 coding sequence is TGTGCCAGCAGTTACTCCGGACAGGGTCCAGATACGCAGTATTTT. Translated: CASSYSGQGPDTQYF.

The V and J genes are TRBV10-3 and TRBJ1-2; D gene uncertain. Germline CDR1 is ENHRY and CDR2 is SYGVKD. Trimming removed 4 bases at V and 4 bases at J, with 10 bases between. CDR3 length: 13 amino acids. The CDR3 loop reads CAISAEGIYGYTF. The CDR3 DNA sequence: TGTGCCATCAGTGCAGAGGGCATCTATGGCTACACCTTC.

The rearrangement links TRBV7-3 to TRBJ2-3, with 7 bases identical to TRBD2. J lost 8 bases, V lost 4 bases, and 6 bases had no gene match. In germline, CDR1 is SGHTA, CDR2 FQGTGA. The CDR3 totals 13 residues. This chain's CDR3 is CASSSLLATTQYF. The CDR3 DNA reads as TGTGCCAGCAGCTCCTTACTAGCGACTACGCAGTATTTT.

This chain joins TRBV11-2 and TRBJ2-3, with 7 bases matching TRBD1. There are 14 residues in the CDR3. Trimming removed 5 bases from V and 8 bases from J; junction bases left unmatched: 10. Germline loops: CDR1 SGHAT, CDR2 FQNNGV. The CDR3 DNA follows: TGTGCCAGCAGCCCGGGACAGTTTAGTGGTACGCAGTATTTT. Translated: CASSPGQFSGTQYF.

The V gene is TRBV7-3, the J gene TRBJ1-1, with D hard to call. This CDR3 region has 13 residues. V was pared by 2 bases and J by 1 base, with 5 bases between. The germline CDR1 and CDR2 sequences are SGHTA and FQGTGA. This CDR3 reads CASSLYPNTEAFF. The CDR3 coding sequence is TGTGCCAGCAGCTTATATCCGAACACTGAAGCTTTCTTT.

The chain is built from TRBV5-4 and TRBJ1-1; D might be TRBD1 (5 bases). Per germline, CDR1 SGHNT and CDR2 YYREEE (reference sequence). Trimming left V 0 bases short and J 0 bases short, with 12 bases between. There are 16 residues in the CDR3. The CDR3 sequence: CASSLGAGRMNTEAFF. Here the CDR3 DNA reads TGTGCCAGCAGCTTGGGTGCGGGGCGAATGAACACTGAAGCTTTCTTT.

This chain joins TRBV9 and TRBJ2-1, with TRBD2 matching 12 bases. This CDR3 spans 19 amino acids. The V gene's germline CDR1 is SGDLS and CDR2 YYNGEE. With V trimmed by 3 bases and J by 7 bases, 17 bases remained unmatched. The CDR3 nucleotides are TGTGCCAGCAGCGCCGGGACTAGCGGGTCAGCGTCTAGAATAAATGAGCAGTTCTTC. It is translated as CASSAGTSGSASRINEQFF.

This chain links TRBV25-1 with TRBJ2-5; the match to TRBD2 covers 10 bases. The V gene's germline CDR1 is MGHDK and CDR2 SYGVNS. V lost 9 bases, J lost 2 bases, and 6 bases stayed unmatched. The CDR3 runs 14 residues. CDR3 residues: CASTLAGGQETQYF. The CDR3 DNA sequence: TGTGCCAGTACCTTAGCGGGGGGTCAAGAGACCCAGTACTTC.

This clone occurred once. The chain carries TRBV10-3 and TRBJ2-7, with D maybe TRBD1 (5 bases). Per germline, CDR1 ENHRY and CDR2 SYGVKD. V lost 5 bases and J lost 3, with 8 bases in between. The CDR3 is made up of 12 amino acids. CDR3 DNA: TGTGCCATCAGTTTTACAGGCTACGAGCAGTACTTC. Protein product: CAISFTGYEQYF.